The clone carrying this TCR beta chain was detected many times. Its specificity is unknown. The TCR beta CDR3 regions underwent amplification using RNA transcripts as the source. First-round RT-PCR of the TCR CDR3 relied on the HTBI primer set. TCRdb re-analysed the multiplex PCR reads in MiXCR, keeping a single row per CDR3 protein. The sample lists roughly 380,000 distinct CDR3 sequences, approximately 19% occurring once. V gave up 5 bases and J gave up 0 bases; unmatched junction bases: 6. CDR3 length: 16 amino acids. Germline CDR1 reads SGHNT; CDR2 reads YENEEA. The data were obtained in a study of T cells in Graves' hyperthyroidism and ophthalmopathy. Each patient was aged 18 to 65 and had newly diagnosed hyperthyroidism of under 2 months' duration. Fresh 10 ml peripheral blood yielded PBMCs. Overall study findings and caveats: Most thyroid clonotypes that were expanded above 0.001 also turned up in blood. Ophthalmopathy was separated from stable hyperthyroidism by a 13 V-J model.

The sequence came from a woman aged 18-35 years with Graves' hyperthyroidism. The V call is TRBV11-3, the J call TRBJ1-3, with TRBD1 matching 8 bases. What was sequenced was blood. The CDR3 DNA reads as TGTGCCAGCAGCATTCCAGGGGGCAGCTCTGGAAACACCATATATTTT. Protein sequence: CASSIPGGSSGNTIYF. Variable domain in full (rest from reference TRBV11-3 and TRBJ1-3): EAGVVQSPRYKIIEKKQPVAFWCNPISGHNTLYWYLQNLGQGPELLIRYENEEAVDDSQLPKDRFSAERLKGVDSTLKIQPAELGDSAVYLCASSIPGGSSGNTIYFGEGSWLTVV.